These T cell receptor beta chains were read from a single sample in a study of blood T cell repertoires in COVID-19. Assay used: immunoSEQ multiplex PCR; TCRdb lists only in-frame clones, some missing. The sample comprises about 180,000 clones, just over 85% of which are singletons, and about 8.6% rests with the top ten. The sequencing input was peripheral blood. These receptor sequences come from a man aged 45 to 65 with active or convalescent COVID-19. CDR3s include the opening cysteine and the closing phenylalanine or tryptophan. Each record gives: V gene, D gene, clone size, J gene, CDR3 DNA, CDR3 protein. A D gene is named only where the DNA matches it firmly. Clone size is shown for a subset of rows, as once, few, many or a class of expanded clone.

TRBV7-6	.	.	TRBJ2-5	TGTGCCAGCAGCCTCCAAGAGACCCAGTACTTC	CASSLQETQYF
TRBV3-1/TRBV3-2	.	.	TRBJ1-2	TGTGCCAGCAGCCAAGTCGGGGGGGAGGGTTCTGGCTACACCTTC	CASSQVGGEGSGYTF
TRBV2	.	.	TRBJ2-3	TGTGCCAGCAGTGAAGGGCAACGGGCAGATACGCAGTATTTT	CASSEGQRADTQYF
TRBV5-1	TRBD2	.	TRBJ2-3	TGCGCCAGCAGCTTTAGGGACTACACAGATACGCAGTATTTT	CASSFRDYTDTQYF
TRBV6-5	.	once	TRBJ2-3	TGTGCCAGCACCCTCCCCGGAGGCACAGATACGCAGTATTTT	CASTLPGGTDTQYF
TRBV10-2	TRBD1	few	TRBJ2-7	TGCGCCAGCAACAGGGACAGATCCTACGAGCAGTACTTC	CASNRDRSYEQYF
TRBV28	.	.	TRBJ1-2	TGTGCCAGCAGTCTTAACTATGGCTACACCTTC	CASSLNYGYTF
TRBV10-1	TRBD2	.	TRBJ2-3	TGCGCCAGCAGTGATGGGACTAGCGGGAGGGTATCAACAGATACGCAGTATTTT	CASSDGTSGRVSTDTQYF
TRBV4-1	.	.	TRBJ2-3	TGCGCCAGCAGCCAAGGTCTAGATAAGCCCACGCAGTATTTT	CASSQGLDKPTQYF
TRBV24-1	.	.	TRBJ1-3	TGTGCCACCAGAGAGAGCGGGCGGGGGGCTGGAAACACCATATATTTT	CATRESGRGAGNTIYF
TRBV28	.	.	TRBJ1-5	TGTGCCAGCAGTTTTCGGGGGGATCAGCCCCAGCATTTT	CASSFRGDQPQHF
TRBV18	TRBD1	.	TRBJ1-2	TGTGCCAGCTCACCCGGACAGGGGTTTCATGGCTACACCTTC	CASSPGQGFHGYTF
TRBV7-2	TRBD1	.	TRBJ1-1	TGTGCCAGCAGCCTACAGGGGGCATGGTTGAACACTGAAGCTTTCTTT	CASSLQGAWLNTEAFF
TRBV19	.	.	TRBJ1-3	TGTGCCAGTAGTATAGTGGAGTTTGGTCGGGACACCATATATTTT	CASSIVEFGRDTIYF
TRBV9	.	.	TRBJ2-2	TGTGCCAGCAGCCCGTACGAAACAGGGAGGGAGACCGGGGAGCTGTTTTTT	CASSPYETGRETGELFF
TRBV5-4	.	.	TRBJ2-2	TGTGCCAGCAGCTGGGGTGGGGCTGGAATAGACACCGGGGAGCTGTTTTTT	CASSWGGAGIDTGELFF
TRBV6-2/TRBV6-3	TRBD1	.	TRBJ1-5	TGTGCCAGCAGTCAAGCAACCGACAGGGGGCCGTATCAGCCCCAGCATTTT	CASSQATDRGPYQPQHF
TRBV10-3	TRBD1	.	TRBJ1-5	TGTGCCATCAGTGACGGGGACAGGGCGGGTAGCAATCAGCCCCAGCATTTT	CAISDGDRAGSNQPQHF
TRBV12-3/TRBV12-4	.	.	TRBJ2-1	TGTGCCAGCAGTTTACGACAGCACGGTGAGCAGTTCTTC	CASSLRQHGEQFF
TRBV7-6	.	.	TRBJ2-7	TGTGCCAGCAGCTTATCCCAGGGCTACGAGCAGTACTTC	CASSLSQGYEQYF
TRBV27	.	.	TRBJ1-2	TGTGCCAGCAGTTTCGGGGGGCTGTTTAACTATGGCTACACCTTC	CASSFGGLFNYGYTF
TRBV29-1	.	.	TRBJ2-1	TGCAGCGTGCCTCGACAGGACCTAACTTACAATGAGCAGTTCTTC	CSVPRQDLTYNEQFF
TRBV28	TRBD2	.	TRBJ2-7	TGTGCCAGCAGTTCCCCCCCTTTCGCGGGAGTGGGGGAGCAGTACTTC	CASSSPPFAGVGEQYF
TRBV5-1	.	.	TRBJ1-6	TGCGCCAGCAGCCGGGACACCGATTATTCACCCCTCCACTTT	CASSRDTDYSPLHF
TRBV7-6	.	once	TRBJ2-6	TGTGCCAGCAGCATTCTGACAGGCGGTGGGGCCAACGTCCTGACTTTC	CASSILTGGGANVLTF
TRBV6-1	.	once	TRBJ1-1	TGTGCCAGCAGTGAAGGAGTCCCAATCGGAGGCACTGAAGCTTTCTTT	CASSEGVPIGGTEAFF
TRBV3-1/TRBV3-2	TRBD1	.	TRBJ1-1	TGTGCCAGCAGCCTGGGACAGTACACTGAAGCTTTCTTT	CASSLGQYTEAFF